This TCR beta chain was found in a study of blood T cell repertoires in COVID-19. Study summary: From the United States, Italy and Spain came samples of acute and convalescent COVID-19. PBMCs, B-cell-depleted T cells, or T cells were the source of the cDNA or gDNA that made up the material.

Libraries were prepared by immunoSEQ multiplex PCR; TCRdb keeps only in-frame clonotypes and omits some of them. The table records about 160,000 clones, roughly 85% of them present only once. The length of the CDR3 is 14 residues. V dropped 4 bases and J dropped 2 bases, with 11 bases sitting between them. Germline lookup yields CDR1 MDHEN and CDR2 SYDVKM. The sample taken for sequencing was peripheral blood. The V call is TRBV28, the J call TRBJ1-1; the D gene is possibly TRBD1 (6 bases). This sequence was found in a man between 65 and 85 years old with acute or convalescent COVID-19. The CDR3 sequence is CASSYPRGNTEAFF. The CDR3 nucleotides are TGTGCCAGCAGTTACCCCAGGGGAAACACTGAAGCTTTCTTT.